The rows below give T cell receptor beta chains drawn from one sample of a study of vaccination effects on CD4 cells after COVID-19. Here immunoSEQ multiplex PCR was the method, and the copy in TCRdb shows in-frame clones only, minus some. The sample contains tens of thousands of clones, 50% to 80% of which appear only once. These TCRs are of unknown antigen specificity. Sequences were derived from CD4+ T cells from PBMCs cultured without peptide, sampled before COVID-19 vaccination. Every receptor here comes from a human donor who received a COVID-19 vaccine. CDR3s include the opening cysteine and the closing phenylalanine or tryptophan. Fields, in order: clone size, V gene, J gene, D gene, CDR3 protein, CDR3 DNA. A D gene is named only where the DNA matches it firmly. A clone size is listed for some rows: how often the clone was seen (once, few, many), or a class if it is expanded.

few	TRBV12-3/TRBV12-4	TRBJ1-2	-	CASSLMEGGYTF	TGTGCCAGCAGTTTAATGGAAGGCGGCTACACCTTC
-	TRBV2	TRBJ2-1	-	CASRLYDEQFF	TGTGCCAGCAGGCTCTACGATGAGCAGTTCTTC
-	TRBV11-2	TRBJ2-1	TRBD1	CASSPDRGDYNEQFF	TGTGCCAGCAGCCCGGACAGGGGAGACTACAATGAGCAGTTCTTC
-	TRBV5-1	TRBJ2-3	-	CASSSGTDTQYF	TGCGCCAGCAGCTCAGGGACAGATACGCAGTATTTT
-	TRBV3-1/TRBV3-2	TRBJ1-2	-	CASSQQQGYTF	TGTGCCAGCAGCCAACAGCAGGGCTACACCTTC
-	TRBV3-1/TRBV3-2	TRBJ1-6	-	CASSPKRQASPLHF	TGTGCCAGCAGCCCGAAAAGACAGGCTTCACCCCTCCACTTT
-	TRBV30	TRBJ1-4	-	CAWRGPPNEKLFF	TGTGCCTGGAGGGGACCGCCGAATGAAAAACTGTTTTTT
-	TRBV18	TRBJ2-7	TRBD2	CASSPISGSAKTHEQYF	TGTGCCAGCTCACCGATTAGCGGGAGCGCGAAGACCCACGAGCAGTACTTC
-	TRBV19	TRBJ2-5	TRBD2	CASSSGGAGETQYF	TGTGCCAGTAGTAGCGGGGGGGCCGGAGAGACCCAGTACTTC
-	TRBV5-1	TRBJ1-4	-	CASSLEGSVKLFF	TGCGCCAGCAGCCTTGAGGGGTCAGTTAAACTGTTTTTT
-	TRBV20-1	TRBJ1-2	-	CSASPGPGDGYTF	TGCAGTGCTAGTCCCGGGCCTGGGGATGGCTACACCTTC
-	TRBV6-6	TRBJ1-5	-	CASSPFSDAFANQPQHF	TGTGCCAGCAGTCCCTTTTCCGACGCTTTTGCCAATCAGCCCCAGCATTTT
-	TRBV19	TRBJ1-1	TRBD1	CASNGGQTVGTEAFF	TGTGCCAGTAATGGGGGACAGACAGTGGGCACTGAAGCTTTCTTT
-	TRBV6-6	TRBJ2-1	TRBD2	CASAGLAANEQFF	TGTGCCAGCGCTGGACTAGCGGCCAATGAGCAGTTCTTC
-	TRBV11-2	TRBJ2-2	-	CASSLAGSRGYGELFF	TGTGCCAGCAGCTTAGCGGGTAGCAGGGGTTACGGGGAGCTGTTTTTT
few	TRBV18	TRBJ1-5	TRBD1	CASSPGQGVNQPQHF	TGTGCCAGCTCACCCGGACAGGGGGTTAATCAGCCCCAGCATTTT
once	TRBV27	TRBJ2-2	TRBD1	CASSLGTGITGELFF	TGTGCCAGCAGTCTCGGGACAGGGATCACCGGGGAGCTGTTTTTT
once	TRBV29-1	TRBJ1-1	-	CSVVSGRPDTEAFF	TGCAGCGTTGTTAGCGGGCGCCCCGACACTGAAGCTTTCTTT
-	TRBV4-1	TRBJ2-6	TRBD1	CASSHLHRDSKGNVLTF	TGCGCCAGCAGCCATTTACACCGGGACAGCAAAGGCAACGTCCTGACTTTC
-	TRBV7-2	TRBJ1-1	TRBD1	CASSSTGGLNTEAFF	TGTGCCAGCAGCTCGACAGGGGGCTTGAACACTGAAGCTTTCTTT
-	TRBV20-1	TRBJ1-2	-	CSASGGHGYTF	TGCAGTGCTAGTGGGGGACATGGCTACACCTTC
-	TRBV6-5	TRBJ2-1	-	CASSYSREQFF	TGTGCCAGCAGTTACTCGCGTGAGCAGTTCTTC
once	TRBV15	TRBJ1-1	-	CATSRGTGIIENTEAFF	TGTGCCACCAGCAGAGGCACCGGGATTATTGAGAACACTGAAGCTTTCTTT
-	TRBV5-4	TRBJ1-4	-	CASSLAATNEKLFF	TGTGCCAGCAGCTTGGCAGCAACTAATGAAAAACTGTTTTTT
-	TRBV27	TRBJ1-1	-	CASSSLGTEAFF	TGTGCCAGCAGTTCTCTTGGGACTGAAGCTTTCTTT
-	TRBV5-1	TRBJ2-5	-	CASSLRGPETQYF	TGCGCCAGCAGCTTGAGGGGCCCCGAGACCCAGTACTTC
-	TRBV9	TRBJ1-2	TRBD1	CASSVEAGQGHRGYTF	TGTGCCAGCAGCGTAGAGGCCGGACAGGGGCATAGAGGCTACACCTTC
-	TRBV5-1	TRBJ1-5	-	CASSSGTPGPYSNQPQHF	TGCGCCAGCAGCTCCGGGACACCTGGCCCCTATAGCAATCAGCCCCAGCATTTT
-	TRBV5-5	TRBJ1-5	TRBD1	CASSPGTGLGSNQPQHF	TGTGCCAGCAGCCCAGGGACAGGGTTGGGAAGCAATCAGCCCCAGCATTTT
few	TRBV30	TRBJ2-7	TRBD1	CAWSGQGDPYEQYF	TGTGCCTGGAGTGGTCAGGGGGATCCCTACGAGCAGTACTTC
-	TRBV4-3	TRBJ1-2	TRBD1	CASSQGVSDRFYGYTF	TGCGCCAGCAGCCAAGGGGTCTCGGACAGGTTCTATGGCTACACCTTC
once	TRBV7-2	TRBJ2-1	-	CASSLGGGEQFF	TGTGCCAGCAGCTTAGGAGGTGGCGAGCAGTTCTTC
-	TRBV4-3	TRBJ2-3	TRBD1	CASSPWDRDTQYF	TGCGCCAGCAGCCCATGGGACAGAGATACGCAGTATTTT
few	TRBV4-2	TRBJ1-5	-	CASSQDLVDQPQHF	TGTGCCAGCAGCCAAGATCTGGTAGATCAGCCCCAGCATTTT
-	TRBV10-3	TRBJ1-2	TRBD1	CAISDWTGGYGYTF	TGTGCCATCAGTGATTGGACAGGGGGCTATGGCTACACCTTC
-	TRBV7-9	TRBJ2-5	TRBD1	CASSQGQAFGETQYF	TGTGCCAGCAGCCAGGGACAGGCCTTCGGGGAGACCCAGTACTTC
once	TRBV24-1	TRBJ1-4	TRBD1	CATSDGSGQGGEKLFF	TGTGCCACCAGTGATGGGTCGGGACAGGGAGGTGAAAAACTGTTTTTT
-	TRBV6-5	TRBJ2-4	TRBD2	CASSIAGGTKNIQYF	TGTGCCAGCAGTATAGCGGGGGGCACCAAAAACATTCAGTACTTC
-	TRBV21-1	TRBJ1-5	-	CASSIGQEDSNQPQHF	TGTGCCAGCAGCATCGGACAGGAGGATAGCAATCAGCCCCAGCATTTT